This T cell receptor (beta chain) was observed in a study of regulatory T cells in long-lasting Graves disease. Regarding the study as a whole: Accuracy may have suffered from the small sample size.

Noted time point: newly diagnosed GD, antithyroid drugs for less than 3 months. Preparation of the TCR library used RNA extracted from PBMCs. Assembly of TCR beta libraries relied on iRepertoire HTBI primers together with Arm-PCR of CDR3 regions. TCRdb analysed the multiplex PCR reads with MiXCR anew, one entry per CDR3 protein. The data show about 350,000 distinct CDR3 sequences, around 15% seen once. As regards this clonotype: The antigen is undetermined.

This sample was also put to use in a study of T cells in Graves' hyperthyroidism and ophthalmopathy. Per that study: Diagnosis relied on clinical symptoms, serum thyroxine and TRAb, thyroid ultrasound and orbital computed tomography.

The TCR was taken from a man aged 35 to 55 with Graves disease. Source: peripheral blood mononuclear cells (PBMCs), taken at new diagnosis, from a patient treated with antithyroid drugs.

The chain's CDR3 is CASSILGGDEQFF. As DNA, the CDR3 is TGTGCCAGTAGTATTCTCGGGGGCGATGAGCAGTTCTTC. V usage is TRBV19 and J usage is TRBJ2-1; tentatively, D is TRBD1 or TRBD2 (6 bases each). V was clipped by 3 bases and J by 8 bases, with 11 bases between them. CDR3 length: 13 residues. Per germline, CDR1 LNHDA and CDR2 SQIVND (reference sequence).